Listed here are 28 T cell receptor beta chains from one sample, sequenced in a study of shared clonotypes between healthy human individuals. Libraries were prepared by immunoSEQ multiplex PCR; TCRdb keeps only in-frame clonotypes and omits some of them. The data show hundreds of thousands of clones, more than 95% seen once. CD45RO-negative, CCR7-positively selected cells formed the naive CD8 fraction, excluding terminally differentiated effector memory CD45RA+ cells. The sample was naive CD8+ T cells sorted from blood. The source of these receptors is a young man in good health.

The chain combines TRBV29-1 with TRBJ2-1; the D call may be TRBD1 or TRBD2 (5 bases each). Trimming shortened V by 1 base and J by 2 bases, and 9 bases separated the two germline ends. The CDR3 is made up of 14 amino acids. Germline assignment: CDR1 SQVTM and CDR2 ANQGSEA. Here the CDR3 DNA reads TGCAGCGTTGAAGGGGGGATGACCTACAATGAGCAGTTCTTC. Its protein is CSVEGGMTYNEQFF.

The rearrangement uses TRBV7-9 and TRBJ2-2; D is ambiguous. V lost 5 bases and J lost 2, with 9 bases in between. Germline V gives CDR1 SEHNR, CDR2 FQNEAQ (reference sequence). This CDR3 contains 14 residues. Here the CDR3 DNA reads TGTGCCAGCAGCCTGGACGTAAACACCGGGGAGCTGTTTTTT. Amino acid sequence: CASSLDVNTGELFF.

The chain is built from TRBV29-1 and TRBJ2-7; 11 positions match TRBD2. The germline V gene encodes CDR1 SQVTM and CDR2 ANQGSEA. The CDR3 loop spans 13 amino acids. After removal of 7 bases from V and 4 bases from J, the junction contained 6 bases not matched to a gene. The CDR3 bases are TGCAGCGCCCAGGGACTAGCGGCATACGAGCAGTACTTC. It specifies CSAQGLAAYEQYF.

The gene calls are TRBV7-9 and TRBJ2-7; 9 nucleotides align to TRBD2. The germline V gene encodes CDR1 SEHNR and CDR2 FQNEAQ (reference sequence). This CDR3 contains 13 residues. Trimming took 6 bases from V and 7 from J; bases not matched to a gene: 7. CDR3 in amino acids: CASRGSGSSEQYF. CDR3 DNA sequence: TGTGCCAGCAGAGGTAGCGGGAGTTCAGAGCAGTACTTC.

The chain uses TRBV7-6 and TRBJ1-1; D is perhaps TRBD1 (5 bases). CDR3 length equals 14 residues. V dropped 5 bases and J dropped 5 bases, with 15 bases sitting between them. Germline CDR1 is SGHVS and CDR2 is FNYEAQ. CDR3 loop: CASSPRQGWTEAFF. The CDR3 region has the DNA TGTGCCAGCAGCCCCCGGCAGGGTTGGACTGAAGCTTTCTTT.

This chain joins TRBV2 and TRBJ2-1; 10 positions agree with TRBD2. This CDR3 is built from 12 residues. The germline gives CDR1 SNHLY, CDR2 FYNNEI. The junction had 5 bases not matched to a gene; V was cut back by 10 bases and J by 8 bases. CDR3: CAIRLAGDEQFF. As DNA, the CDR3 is TGTGCCATCAGACTAGCGGGCGATGAGCAGTTCTTC.

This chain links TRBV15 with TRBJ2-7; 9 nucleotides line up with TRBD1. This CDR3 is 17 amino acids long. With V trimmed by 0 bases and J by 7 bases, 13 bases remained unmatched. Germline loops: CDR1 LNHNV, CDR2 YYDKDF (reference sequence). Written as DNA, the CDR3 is TGTGCCACCAGCAGAGATGGGGGGACAGGGAGAGTAGGGGAGCAGTACTTC. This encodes CATSRDGGTGRVGEQYF.

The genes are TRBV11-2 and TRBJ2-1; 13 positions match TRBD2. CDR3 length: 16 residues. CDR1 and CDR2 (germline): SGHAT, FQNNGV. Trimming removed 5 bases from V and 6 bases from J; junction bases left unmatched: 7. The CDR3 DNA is TGTGCCAGCAGCCGCGGACTAGCGGGAGATTCCAATGAGCAGTTCTTC. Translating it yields CASSRGLAGDSNEQFF.

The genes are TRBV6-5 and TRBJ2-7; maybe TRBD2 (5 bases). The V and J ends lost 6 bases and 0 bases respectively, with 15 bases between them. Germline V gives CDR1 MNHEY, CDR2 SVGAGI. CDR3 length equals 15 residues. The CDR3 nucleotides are TGTGCCAGCAGACCAAACGGGGTGAGCTCCTACGAGCAGTACTTC. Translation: CASRPNGVSSYEQYF.

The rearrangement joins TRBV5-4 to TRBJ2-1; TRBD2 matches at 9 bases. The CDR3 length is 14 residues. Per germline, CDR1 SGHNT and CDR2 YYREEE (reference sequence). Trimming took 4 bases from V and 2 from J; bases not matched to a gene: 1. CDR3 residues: CASSASGTYNEQFF. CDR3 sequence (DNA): TGTGCCAGCAGCGCTAGCGGGACCTACAATGAGCAGTTCTTC.

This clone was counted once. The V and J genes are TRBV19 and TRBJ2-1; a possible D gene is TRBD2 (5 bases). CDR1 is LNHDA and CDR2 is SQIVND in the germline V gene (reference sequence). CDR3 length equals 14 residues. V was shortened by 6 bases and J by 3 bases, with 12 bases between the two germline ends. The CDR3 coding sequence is TGTGCCAGTAGGATTAGCGATGGCTACAATGAGCAGTTCTTC. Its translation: CASRISDGYNEQFF.

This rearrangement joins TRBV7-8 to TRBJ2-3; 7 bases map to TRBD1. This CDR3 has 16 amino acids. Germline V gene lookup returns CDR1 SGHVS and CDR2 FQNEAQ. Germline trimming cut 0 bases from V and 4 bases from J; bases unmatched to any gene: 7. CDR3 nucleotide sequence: TGTGCCAGCAGCTTAGCCACGACAGGGCCCGCAGATACGCAGTATTTT. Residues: CASSLATTGPADTQYF. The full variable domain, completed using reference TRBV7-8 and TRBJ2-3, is GAGVSQSPRYKVAKRGQDVALRCDPISGHVSLFWYQQALGQGPEFLTYFQNEAQLDKSGLPSDRFFAERPEGSVSTLKIQRTQQEDSAVYLCASSLATTGPADTQYFGPGTRLTVL.

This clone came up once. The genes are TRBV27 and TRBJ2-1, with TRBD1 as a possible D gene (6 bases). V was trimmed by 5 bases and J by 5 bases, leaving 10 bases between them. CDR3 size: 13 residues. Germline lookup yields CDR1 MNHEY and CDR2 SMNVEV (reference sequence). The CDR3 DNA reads TGTGCCAGCAGTAGAGACAGGAACAATGAGCAGTTCTTC. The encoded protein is CASSRDRNNEQFF.

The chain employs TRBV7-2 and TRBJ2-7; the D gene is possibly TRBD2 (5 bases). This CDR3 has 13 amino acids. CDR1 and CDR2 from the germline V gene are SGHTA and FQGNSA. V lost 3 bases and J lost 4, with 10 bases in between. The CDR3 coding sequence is TGTGCCAGCAGCTTCGGGTCGGGATACGAGCAGTACTTC. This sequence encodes CASSFGSGYEQYF.

In DNA form, the CDR3 reads TGTGCCACCAGCAAGAAGGACAGAATGAACACTGAAGCTTTCTTT. It is translated as CATSKKDRMNTEAFF. V gene TRBV15 combines with J gene TRBJ1-1; D is possibly TRBD1 (6 bases). CDR1 is LNHNV and CDR2 is YYDKDF in the germline V gene (reference sequence). Trimming left V 4 bases short and J 0 bases short, with 12 bases between. The CDR3 is 15 amino acids.

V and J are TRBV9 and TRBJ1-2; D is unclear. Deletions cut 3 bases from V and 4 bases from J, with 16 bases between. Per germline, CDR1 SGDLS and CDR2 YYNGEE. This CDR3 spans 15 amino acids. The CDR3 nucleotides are TGTGCCAGCAGCGATGTTGGGGAGGCCGGCTATGGCTACACCTTC. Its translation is CASSDVGEAGYGYTF.

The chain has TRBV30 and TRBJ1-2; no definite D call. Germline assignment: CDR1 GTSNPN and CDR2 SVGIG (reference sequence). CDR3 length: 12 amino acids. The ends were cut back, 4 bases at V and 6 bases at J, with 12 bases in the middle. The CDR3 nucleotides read TGTGCCTGGACCTCCGCTACCCATGGCTACACCTTC. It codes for CAWTSATHGYTF. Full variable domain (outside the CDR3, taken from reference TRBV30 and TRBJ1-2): SQTIHQWPATLVQPVGSPLSLECTVEGTSNPNLYWYRQAAGRGLQLLFYSVGIGQISSEVPQNLSASRPQDRQFILSSKKLLLSDSGFYLCAWTSATHGYTFGSGTRLTVV.

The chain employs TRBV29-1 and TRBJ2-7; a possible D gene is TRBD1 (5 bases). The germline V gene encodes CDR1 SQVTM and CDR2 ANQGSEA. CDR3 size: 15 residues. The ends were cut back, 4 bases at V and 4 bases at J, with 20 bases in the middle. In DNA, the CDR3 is TGCAGCGTTGTAGGCCTTGACAGAAAGACTTACGAGCAGTACTTC. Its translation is CSVVGLDRKTYEQYF.

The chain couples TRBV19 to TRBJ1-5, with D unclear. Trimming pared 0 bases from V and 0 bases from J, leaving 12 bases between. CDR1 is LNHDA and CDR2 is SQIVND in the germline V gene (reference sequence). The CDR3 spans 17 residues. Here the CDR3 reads CASSIDNSGYSNQPQHF. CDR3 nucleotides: TGTGCCAGTAGTATAGATAATTCCGGGTATAGCAATCAGCCCCAGCATTTT.

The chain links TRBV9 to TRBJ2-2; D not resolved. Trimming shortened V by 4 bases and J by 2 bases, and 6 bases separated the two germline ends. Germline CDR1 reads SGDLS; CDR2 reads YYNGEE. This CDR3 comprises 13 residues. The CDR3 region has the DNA TGTGCCAGCAGCCTAGGAAACACCGGGGAGCTGTTTTTT. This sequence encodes CASSLGNTGELFF.

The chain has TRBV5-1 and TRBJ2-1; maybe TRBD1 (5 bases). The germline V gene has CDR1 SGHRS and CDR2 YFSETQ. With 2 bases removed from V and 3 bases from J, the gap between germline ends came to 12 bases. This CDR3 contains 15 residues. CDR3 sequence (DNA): TGCGCCAGCAGCTTTTCCCAGGGTTTCTACAATGAGCAGTTCTTC. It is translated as CASSFSQGFYNEQFF.

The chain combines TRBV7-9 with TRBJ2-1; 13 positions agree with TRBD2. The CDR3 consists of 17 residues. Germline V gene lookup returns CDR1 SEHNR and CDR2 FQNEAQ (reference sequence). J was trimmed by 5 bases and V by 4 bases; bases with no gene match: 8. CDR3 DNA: TGTGCCAGCAGCTCCGGACTAGCGGGAGAAACCCACAATGAGCAGTTCTTC. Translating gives CASSSGLAGETHNEQFF.

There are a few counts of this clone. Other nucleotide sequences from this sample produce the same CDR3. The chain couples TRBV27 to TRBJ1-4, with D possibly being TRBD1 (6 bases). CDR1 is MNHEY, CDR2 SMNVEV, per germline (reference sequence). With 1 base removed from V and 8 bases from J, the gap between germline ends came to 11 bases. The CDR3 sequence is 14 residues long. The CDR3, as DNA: TGTGCCAGCAGTTTATTGGGGGGCGACGAAAAACTGTTTTTT. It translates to CASSLLGGDEKLFF.

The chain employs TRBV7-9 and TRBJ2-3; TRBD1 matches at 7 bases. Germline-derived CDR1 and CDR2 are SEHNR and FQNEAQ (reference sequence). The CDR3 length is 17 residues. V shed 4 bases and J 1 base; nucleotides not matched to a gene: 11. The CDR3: CASSSPPDRVGTDTQYF. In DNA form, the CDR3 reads TGTGCCAGCAGCTCCCCTCCCGACAGGGTAGGCACAGATACGCAGTATTTT. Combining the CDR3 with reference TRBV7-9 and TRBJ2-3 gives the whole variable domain DTGVSQNPRHKITKRGQNVTFRCDPISEHNRLYWYRQTLGQGPEFLTYFQNEAQLEKSRLLSDRFSAERPKGSFSTLEIQRTEQGDSAMYLCASSSPPDRVGTDTQYFGPGTRLTVL.

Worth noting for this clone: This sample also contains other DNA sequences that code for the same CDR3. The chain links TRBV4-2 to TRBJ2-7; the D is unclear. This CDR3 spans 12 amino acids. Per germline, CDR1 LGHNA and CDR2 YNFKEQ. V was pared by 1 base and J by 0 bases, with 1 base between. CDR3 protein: CASSQGSYEQYF. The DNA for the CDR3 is TGTGCCAGCAGCCAAGGCTCCTACGAGCAGTACTTC.

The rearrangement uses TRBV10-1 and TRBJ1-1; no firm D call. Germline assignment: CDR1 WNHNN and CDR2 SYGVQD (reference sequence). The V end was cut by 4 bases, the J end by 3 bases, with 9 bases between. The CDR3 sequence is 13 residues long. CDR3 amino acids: CASSGLSDTEAFF. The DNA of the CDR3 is TGCGCCAGCAGTGGACTCTCGGACACTGAAGCTTTCTTT.

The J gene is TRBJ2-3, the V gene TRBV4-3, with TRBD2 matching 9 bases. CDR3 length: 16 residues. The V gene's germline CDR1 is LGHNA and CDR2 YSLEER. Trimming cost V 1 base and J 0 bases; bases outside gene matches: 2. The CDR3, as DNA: TGCGCCAGCAGCCAAGGACTAGCGGAAAGCACAGATACGCAGTATTTT. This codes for CASSQGLAESTDTQYF.

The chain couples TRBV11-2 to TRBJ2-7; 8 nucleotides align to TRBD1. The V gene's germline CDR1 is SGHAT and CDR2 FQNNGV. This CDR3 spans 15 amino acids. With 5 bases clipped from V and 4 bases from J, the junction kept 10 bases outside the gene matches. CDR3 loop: CASSTGTGYTYEQYF. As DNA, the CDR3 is TGTGCCAGCAGCACCGGGACAGGTTATACTTACGAGCAGTACTTC.